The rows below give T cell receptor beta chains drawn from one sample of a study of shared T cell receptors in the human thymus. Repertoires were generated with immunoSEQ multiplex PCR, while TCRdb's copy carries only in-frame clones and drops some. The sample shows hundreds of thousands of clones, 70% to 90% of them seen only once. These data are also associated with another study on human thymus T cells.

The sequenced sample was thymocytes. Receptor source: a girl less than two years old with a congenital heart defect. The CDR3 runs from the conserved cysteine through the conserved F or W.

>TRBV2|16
CASSLGTAGGRYEQFF
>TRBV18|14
CASSPRDRNYGYTF
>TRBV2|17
CASSDPPWSRIAYEQYF
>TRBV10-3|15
CATQTGSSYNSPLHF
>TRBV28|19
CASTPQSGPRRPNTGELFF
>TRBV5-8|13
CASSLASNYGYTF
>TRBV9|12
CASSAENEKLFF
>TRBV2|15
CAGRIRDRGNYGYTF
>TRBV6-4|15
CASTETGREGEKLFF
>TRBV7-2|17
CASSSGERDLLREKLFF
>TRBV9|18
CASSPLQPIAGSTDTQYF
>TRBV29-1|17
CSVEDRGQQGINEKLFF
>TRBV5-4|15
CASSLAPLCTDTQYF
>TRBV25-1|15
CASSDSGQQYRGYTF